The 15 T cell receptor beta chains in this list originate from one sample, sequenced in a study of T cell responses to AZD1222 COVID-19 vaccine. Clones were read by immunoSEQ multiplex PCR, and TCRdb kept only the in-frame ones, dropping some. This sample has more than 95,000 clones, with 82% found just once. The sequencing used peripheral blood, collected on day 0 of AZD1222 vaccination. All receptors come from an adult in good health.

This rearrangement joins TRBV4-2 to TRBJ1-5; D is undetermined. Looked up from germline, CDR1 is LGHNA and CDR2 is YNFKEQ. CDR3 length: 16 amino acids. Trimming stripped 0 bases from V and 2 bases from J, with 11 bases between. In nucleotides, the CDR3 is TGTGCCAGCAGCCAAGAGGCCGGGCGAGGCAATCAGCCCCAGCATTTT. The encoded protein is CASSQEAGRGNQPQHF.

The chain combines TRBV4-2 with TRBJ2-3; TRBD1 matches 8 bases. V gave up 0 bases and J gave up 3 bases; unmatched junction bases: 2. The CDR3 contains 15 residues. Germline lookup yields CDR1 LGHNA and CDR2 YNFKEQ. Here the CDR3 reads CASSQEGQATDTQYF. The CDR3 nucleotides are TGTGCCAGCAGCCAAGAGGGACAGGCGACAGATACGCAGTATTTT.

The chain joins TRBV29-1 to TRBJ1-4; the D gene is possibly TRBD1 (5 bases). V was trimmed by 6 bases and J by 4 bases, leaving 21 bases between them. CDR1 and CDR2 (germline): SQVTM, ANQGSEA. The CDR3 covers 16 residues. The CDR3 reads CSVQSRGVGNNEKLFF. The CDR3 nucleotides are TGCAGCGTCCAAAGCAGAGGGGTCGGTAATAATGAAAAACTGTTTTTT.

The chain has TRBV7-9 and TRBJ1-4; tentative D call: TRBD1 (5 bases). CDR3 size: 13 residues. Trimming shortened V by 4 bases and J by 8 bases, and 11 bases separated the two germline ends. The germline V gene encodes CDR1 SEHNR and CDR2 FQNEAQ (reference sequence). CDR3 sequence: CASSSGTGEKLFF. The CDR3 coding sequence is TGTGCCAGCAGCTCCGGGACTGGCGAAAAACTGTTTTTT. Looking up the rest from reference TRBV7-9 and TRBJ1-4 gives the full variable domain: DTGVSQNPRHKITKRGQNVTFRCDPISEHNRLYWYRQTLGQGPEFLTYFQNEAQLEKSRLLSDRFSAERPKGSFSTLEIQRTEQGDSAMYLCASSSGTGEKLFFGSGTQLSVL.

The rearrangement uses TRBV6-5 and TRBJ1-5; D gene uncertain. Germline V CDR1 and CDR2: MNHEY, SVGAGI. Trimming stripped 7 bases from V and 9 bases from J, with 7 bases between. CDR3 size: 10 residues. The CDR3 coding sequence is TGTGCCAGCAACCCTTGGCCCCAGCATTTT. Protein: CASNPWPQHF.

This clone was seen a few times. This sequence joins TRBV5-8 and TRBJ2-1; 9 positions agree with TRBD1. CDR1 is SGHTS, CDR2 YDEGEE, per germline. This CDR3 contains 16 residues. V trimming: 1 base; J trimming: 5 bases; junction bases outside the gene matches: 7. CDR3 in DNA: TGTGCCAGCAGCTTGTCTGGGACAGGGTTTAACAATGAGCAGTTCTTC. Encoded protein: CASSLSGTGFNNEQFF.

This sequence joins TRBV29-1 and TRBJ2-5, with no clear D. Germline lookup yields CDR1 SQVTM and CDR2 ANQGSEA. V was shortened by 5 bases and J by 5 bases, with 12 bases between the two germline ends. This CDR3 has 12 amino acids. The CDR3 region is CSVFVIRETQYF. The CDR3, as DNA: TGCAGCGTTTTCGTAATTCGCGAGACCCAGTACTTC.

V and J are TRBV4-3 and TRBJ1-4, with a possible D match to TRBD1 (5 bases). Trimming cost V 4 bases and J 5 bases, with 17 bases left between them. Germline values: CDR1 LGHNA, CDR2 YSLEER. CDR3 size: 16 residues. The CDR3 region has the DNA TGCGCCAGCAGCCGACTTTCGGGACCCTGGAATGAAAAACTGTTTTTT. Its protein product is CASSRLSGPWNEKLFF.

This sequence joins TRBV2 and TRBJ1-4, with unresolved D. Germline CDR1 SNHLY, CDR2 FYNNEI. The CDR3 contains 14 residues. The V and J ends lost 8 bases and 4 bases respectively, with 14 bases between them. CDR3 in amino acids: CASGVRGGNEKLFF. The CDR3 DNA reads TGTGCCAGCGGGGTGAGAGGCGGTAATGAAAAACTGTTTTTT.

This clone was counted between two and nine times. The V gene is TRBV9, the J gene TRBJ2-5; D remains ambiguous. CDR3 length: 14 residues. Germline lookup yields CDR1 SGDLS and CDR2 YYNGEE. V was cut by 2 bases and J by 5 bases, with 13 bases left in between. Here the CDR3 reads CASSVFDGPETQYF. The CDR3 DNA sequence: TGTGCCAGCAGCGTTTTTGATGGGCCCGAGACCCAGTACTTC. The whole variable domain, remainder taken from reference TRBV9 and TRBJ2-5, is DSGVTQTPKHLITATGQRVTLRCSPRSGDLSVYWYQQSLDQGLQFLIQYYNGEERAKGNILERFSAQQFPDLHSELNLSSLELGDSALYFCASSVFDGPETQYFGPGTRLLVL.

V usage is TRBV11-2 and J usage is TRBJ2-6; 7 bases are a match to TRBD1. V was pared by 5 bases and J by 2 bases, with 3 bases of the junction left unmatched. Germline CDR1 SGHAT, CDR2 FQNNGV. The CDR3 length is 15 residues. This CDR3 reads CASSTGVAGANVLTF. As DNA, the CDR3 is TGTGCCAGCAGCACAGGGGTTGCTGGGGCCAACGTCCTGACTTTC.

The V gene is TRBV2, the J gene TRBJ1-6; 7 positions agree with TRBD1. CDR1 and CDR2 from the germline V gene are SNHLY and FYNNEI. Trimming removed 6 bases from V and 7 bases from J; junction bases left unmatched: 6. The CDR3 extends over 14 amino acids. CDR3 region: CASRGGTENSPLHF. For the CDR3, the DNA is TGTGCCAGCAGGGGCGGGACAGAGAATTCACCCCTCCACTTT.

The chain employs TRBV5-4 and TRBJ2-2; TRBD1 matches 9 bases. CDR1 is SGHNT and CDR2 is YYREEE in the germline V gene (reference sequence). The CDR3 has 15 amino acids. V lost 4 bases, J lost 6 bases, and 7 bases stayed unmatched. Here the CDR3 reads CASSLGQGSAGELFF. Here the CDR3 DNA reads TGTGCCAGCAGCCTGGGACAGGGTAGCGCCGGGGAGCTGTTTTTT.

The V gene is TRBV6-1, the J gene TRBJ2-1; 8 bases agree with TRBD1. This CDR3 is 16 amino acids long. After removal of 4 bases from V and 3 bases from J, the junction contained 8 bases not matched to a gene. CDR1 and CDR2 (germline): MNHNS, SASEGT. Here the CDR3 reads CASSARGQTFYNEQFF. The DNA for the CDR3 is TGTGCCAGCAGTGCCAGGGGGCAAACCTTCTACAATGAGCAGTTCTTC.

The rearrangement uses TRBV5-4 and TRBJ1-2; a weak D match, TRBD1 (5 bases). The CDR3 runs to 12 residues. V gave up 8 bases and J gave up 4 bases, with 12 bases separating them. The germline CDR1 and CDR2 sequences are SGHNT and YYREEE (reference sequence). CDR3 in DNA: TGTGCCAGTTCAGACAGAAGCTATGGCTACACCTTC. Translation: CASSDRSYGYTF. Filled out from reference TRBV5-4 and TRBJ1-2, the complete variable domain reads ETGVTQSPTHLIKTRGQQVTLRCSSQSGHNTVSWYQQALGQGPQFIFQYYREEENGRGNFPPRFSGLQFPNYSSELNVNALELDDSALYLCASSDRSYGYTFGSGTRLTVV.